A single T cell receptor beta chain is shown here with its context. The antigen remains unidentified. Germline V gene lookup returns CDR1 SGHTA and CDR2 FQGNSA. Trimming cost V 5 bases and J 6 bases, with 14 bases left between them. This CDR3 comprises 13 residues. This sample stems from a study of T cell responses to AZD1222 COVID-19 vaccine. Study-wide results and limits: Baseline seropositivity characterized only a handful of AZD1222 recipients. Samples come after the peak T cell response, not at day 14. Dominant CD4 TCR responses targeted spike regions 160-218 and 743-854.

Libraries were prepared by immunoSEQ multiplex PCR; TCRdb keeps only in-frame clonotypes and omits some of them. This table has about 200,000 clones, more than 85% appearing once. The sequencing here drew on peripheral blood, taken on day 0 of MenACWY control vaccination. The sequence derives from an adult in good health. V gene TRBV7-2 combines with J gene TRBJ2-7; D possibly corresponds to TRBD2 (6 bases). The CDR3 region has the DNA TGTGCCAGCAGCATCGGGACTCCCCTCGAGCAGTACTTC. Protein sequence: CASSIGTPLEQYF.